This T cell receptor beta chain was identified during a study of T-cell memory formation after mild COVID-19 (dated by TCRdb to the early 2020s). At the level of the whole study: TCR sequence clusters from the two donors were found to be largely donor specific. Longitudinal TCRalpha and TCRbeta repertoire sequencing tracked T-cell clones expanding and contracting after mild COVID-19 in a couple of donors. The cohort comprised two young, previously healthy adult volunteers, one female and one male. Findings and caveats that apply to the study as a whole: Some responding clones were detected in pre-infection memory, suggesting pre-existing cross-reactive memory T cells joined the SARS-CoV-2 response. Contracting CD4+ clones were located mainly in the CM and EM memory subsets, whereas CD8+ clones were found to be enriched in EMRA. Only a couple of mild cases were covered by the study, and larger cohorts that include severe cases with pre-infection samples were considered necessary. SARS-CoV-2 specificity was not confirmed for the second-wave clones peaking on day 37. Clones that contracted from day 15 to 85 showed balanced CD4/CD8 phenotypes, whereas a second wave of clones that expanded from day 15 to 37 leaned towards CD4+.

Including cysteine and phenylalanine, the CDR3 has 14 amino acids. Just the 42-base CDR3 DNA is kept, in frame starting at base 1. V is cut by 4 bases and J by 1 base, and the space between the germline ends is 11 bases. CDR1 and CDR2 are read off the germline V gene as SGHRS and YFSETQ. The listed sequencing device is Illumina NovaSeq 6000. Using 5'RACE with constant-segment primers, TCRalpha and TCRbeta cDNA libraries were constructed, with sample barcodes and unique molecular identifiers added in the process. Trizol reagent was used to extract RNA from every sample. The libraries were amplified in two PCR steps, and the second step added a second sample barcode and Illumina TruSeq adapters. Libraries were sequenced on an Illumina NovaSeq with 2 x 150 bp paired-end reads. The study's own analysis went as follows. The reads were demultiplexed and collapsed into UMI-guided consensus sequences using migec v1.2.7. Using mixcr v2.1.11, the UMI consensuses were aligned to TRA and TRB V and J templates and assembled into clonotypes. A clonotype was counted as expanded or contracted only if both edgeR and NoisET called the change significant, with noise models trained on biological replicates. For edgeR calls, a false discovery rate-adjusted p below 0.01 and a log2 fold-change threshold of 1 were applied. PCA with hierarchical clustering of max-normalized trajectories of the 1000 most abundant clonotypes was used as exploratory dynamics analysis. Separately sequenced CD4+ and CD8+ repertoires were used to assign the CD4 or CD8 phenotype of responding clones. TCRdb handled the public reads itself, with Q25 trimming in fastp and clone calling in MiXCR, and kept productive beta chains. Rows with one shared CDR3 protein collapse into an entry with the most common genes and DNA. The V and J calls follow TCRdb's processing rather than the paper's. Across this sample there are some 600,000 distinct CDR3 sequences, with 15% to 20% seen only once. The top ten hold around 7.8% of the sample.

This clonotype was counted many times. Its recognized antigen is unknown. No much larger clonotype is one base removed from it; base qualities were not supplied. PBMCs were isolated by Ficoll-Paque density gradient centrifugation. The specimen was PBMCs or a T cell subset sorted from them (not recorded which). Recombination connected TRBV5-1 to TRBJ1-1, with a tentative D gene TRBD1 over 5 matching bases. The TCR sequence derives from an adult woman who had mild COVID-19 (a few samples of this study predate the infection). The sample titles of this study are shuffled in the database, so cell type and time point are left out; the donor was told from shared clones. This receptor carries the CDR3 CASSARDGNTEAFF. The nucleotide sequence reads TGCGCCAGCAGCGCTAGGGACGGGAACACTGAAGCTTTCTTT.